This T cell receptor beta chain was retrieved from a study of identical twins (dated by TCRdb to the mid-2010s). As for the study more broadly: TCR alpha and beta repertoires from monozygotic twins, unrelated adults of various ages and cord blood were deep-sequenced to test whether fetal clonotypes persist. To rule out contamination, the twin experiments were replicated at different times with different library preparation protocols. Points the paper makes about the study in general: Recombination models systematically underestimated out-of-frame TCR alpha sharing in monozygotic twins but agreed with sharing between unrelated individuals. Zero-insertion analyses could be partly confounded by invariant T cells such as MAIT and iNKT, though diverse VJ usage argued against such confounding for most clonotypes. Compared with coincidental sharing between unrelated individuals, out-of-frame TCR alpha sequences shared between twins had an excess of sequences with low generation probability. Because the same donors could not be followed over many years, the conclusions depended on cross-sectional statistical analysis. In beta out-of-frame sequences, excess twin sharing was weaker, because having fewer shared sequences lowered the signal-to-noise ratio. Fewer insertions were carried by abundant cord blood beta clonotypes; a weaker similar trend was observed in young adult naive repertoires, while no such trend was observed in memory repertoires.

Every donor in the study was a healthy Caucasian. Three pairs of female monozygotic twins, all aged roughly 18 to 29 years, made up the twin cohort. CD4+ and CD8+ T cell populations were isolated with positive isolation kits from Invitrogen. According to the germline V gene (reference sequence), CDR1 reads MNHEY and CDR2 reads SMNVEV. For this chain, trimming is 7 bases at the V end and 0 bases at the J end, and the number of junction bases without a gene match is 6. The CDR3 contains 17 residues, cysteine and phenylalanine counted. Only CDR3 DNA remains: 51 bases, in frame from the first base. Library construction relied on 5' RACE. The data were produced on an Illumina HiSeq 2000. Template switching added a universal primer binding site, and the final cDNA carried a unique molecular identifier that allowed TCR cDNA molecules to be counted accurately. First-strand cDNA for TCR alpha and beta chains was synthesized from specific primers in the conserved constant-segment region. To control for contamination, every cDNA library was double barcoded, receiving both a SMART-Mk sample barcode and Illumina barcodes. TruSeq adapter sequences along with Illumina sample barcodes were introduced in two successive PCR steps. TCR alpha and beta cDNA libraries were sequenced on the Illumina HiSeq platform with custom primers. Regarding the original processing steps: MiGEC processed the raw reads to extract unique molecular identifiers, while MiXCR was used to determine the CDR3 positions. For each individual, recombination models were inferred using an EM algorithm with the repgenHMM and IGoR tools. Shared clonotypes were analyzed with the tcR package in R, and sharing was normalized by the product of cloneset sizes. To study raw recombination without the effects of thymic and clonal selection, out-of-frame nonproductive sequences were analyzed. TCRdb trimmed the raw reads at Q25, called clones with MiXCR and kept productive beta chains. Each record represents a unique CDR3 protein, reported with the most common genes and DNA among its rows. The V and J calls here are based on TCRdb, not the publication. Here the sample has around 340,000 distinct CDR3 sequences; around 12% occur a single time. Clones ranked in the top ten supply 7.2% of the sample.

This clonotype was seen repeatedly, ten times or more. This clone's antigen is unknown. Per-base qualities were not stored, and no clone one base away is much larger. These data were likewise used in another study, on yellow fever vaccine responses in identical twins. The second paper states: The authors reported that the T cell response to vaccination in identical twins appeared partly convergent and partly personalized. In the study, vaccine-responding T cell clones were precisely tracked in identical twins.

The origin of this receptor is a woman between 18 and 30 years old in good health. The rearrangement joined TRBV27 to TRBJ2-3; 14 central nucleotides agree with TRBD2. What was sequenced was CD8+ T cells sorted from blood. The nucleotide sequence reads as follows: TGTGCCAGCACCCGGACTAGCGGGGGGCCAAGCACAGATACGCAGTATTTT. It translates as CASTRTSGGPSTDTQYF.